The sequence of this TCR beta chain was determined in a study of blood T cell repertoires in COVID-19. Study information: Samples came from the United States, Italy and Spain, spanning acute and convalescent COVID-19. T cells, B-cell-depleted T cells, or PBMCs supplied cDNA or gDNA.

How the authors handled the data: Using reference gene primer amplification, nucleated cell counts were estimated. This table comes from immunoSEQ multiplex PCR, and its TCRdb copy is limited to in-frame clones, with some not included. The DNA was the basis for D and trimming; V, J and clone size are from that table. In the table there are some 220,000 clones, around three quarters of which are singletons. CDR1 and CDR2 (germline): MNHEY, SVGAGI. Trimming removed 5 bases at V and 3 bases at J, with 13 bases between. This CDR3 has 14 residues. The sequenced sample consisted of peripheral blood. The rearrangement uses TRBV6-5 and TRBJ2-5; a possible D gene is TRBD1 (6 bases). The origin of this receptor is an older woman with acute or convalescent COVID-19. CDR3 loop: CASSPYRVEETQYF. In DNA, the CDR3 is TGTGCCAGCAGTCCATACAGGGTTGAAGAGACCCAGTACTTC.